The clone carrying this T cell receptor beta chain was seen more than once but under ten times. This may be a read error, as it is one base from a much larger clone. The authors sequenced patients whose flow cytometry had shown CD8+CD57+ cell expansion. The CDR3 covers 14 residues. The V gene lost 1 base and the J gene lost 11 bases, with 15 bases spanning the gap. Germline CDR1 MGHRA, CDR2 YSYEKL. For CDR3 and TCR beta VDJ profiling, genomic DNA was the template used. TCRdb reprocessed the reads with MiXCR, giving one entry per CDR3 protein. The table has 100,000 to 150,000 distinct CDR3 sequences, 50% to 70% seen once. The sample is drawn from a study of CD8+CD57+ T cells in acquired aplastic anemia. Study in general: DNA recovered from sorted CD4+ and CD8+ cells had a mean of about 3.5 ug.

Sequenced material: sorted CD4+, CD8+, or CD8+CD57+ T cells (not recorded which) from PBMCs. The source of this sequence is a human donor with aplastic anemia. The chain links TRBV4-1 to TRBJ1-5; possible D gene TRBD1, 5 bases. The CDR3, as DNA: TGCGCCAGCAGCCAAGGTGAGGGGTTAAGAGCCCAGCATTTT. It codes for CASSQGEGLRAQHF.